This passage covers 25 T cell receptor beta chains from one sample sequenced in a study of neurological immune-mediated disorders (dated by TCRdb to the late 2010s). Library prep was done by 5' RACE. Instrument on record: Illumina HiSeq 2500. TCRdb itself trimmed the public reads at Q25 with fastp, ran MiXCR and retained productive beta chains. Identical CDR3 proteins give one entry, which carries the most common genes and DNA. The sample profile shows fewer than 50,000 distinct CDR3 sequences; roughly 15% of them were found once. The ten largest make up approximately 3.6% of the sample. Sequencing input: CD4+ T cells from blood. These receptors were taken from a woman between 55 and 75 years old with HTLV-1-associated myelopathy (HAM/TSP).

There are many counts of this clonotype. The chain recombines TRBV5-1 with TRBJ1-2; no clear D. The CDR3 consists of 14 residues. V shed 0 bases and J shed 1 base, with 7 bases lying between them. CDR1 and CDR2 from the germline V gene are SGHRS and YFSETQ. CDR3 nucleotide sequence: TGCGCCAGCAGCTTGGTTGGCAATAACTATGGCTACACCTTC. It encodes CASSLVGNNYGYTF.

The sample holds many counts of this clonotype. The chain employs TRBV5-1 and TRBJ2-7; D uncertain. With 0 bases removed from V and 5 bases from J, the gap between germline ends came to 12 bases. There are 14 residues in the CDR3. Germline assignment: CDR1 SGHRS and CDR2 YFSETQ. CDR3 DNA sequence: TGCGCCAGCAGCTTGGGGGCTTCGCTAGACGAGCAGTACTTC. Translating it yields CASSLGASLDEQYF.

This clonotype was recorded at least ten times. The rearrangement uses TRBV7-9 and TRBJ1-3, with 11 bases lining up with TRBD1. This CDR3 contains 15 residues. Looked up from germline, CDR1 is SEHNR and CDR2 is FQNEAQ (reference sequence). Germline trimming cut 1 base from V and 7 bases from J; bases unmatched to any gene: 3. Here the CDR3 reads CASSLGGQGANTIYF. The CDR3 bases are TGTGCCAGCAGCTTAGGCGGACAGGGGGCGAACACCATATATTTT.

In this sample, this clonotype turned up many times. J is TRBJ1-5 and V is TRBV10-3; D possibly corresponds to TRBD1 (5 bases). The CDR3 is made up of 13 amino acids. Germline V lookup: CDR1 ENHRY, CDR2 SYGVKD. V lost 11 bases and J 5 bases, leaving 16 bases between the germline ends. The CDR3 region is CALSGGVDQPQHF. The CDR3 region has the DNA TGTGCCCTGAGCGGGGGGGTGGATCAGCCCCAGCATTTT.

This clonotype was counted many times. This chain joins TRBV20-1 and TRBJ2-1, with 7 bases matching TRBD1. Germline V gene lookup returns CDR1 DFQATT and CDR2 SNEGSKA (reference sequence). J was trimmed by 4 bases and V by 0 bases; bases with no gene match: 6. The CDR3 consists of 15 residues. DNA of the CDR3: TGCAGTGCTAGAGAGGGACAGCGGAGATACAATGAGCAGTTCTTC. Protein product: CSAREGQRRYNEQFF.

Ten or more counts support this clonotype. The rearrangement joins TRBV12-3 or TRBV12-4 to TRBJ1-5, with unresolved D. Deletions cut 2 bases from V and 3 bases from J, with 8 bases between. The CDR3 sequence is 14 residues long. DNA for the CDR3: TGTGCCAGCAGTTTATTGGTTGTCAATCAGCCCCAGCATTTT. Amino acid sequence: CASSLLVVNQPQHF.

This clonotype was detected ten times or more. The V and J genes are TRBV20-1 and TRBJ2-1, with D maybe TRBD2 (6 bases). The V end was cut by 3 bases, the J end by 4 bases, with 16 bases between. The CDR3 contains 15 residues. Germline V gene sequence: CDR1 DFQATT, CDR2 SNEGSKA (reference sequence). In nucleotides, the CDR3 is TGCAGTGCTAGTCGGGGGTCACTTATGTACAATGAGCAGTTCTTC. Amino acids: CSASRGSLMYNEQFF.

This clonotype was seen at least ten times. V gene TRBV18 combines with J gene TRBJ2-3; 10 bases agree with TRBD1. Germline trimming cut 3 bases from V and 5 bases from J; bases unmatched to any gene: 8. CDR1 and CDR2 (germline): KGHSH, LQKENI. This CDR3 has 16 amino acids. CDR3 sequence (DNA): TGTGCCAGCTCACCCGGATGGGACAGGGGAAAAGATACGCAGTATTTT. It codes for CASSPGWDRGKDTQYF.

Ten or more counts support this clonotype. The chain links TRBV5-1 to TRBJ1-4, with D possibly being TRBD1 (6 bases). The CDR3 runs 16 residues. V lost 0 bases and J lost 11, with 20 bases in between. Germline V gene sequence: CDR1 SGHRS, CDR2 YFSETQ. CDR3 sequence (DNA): TGCGCCAGCAGCTTGGAGGTCCGAGGGGGTAACGAGAAACTGTTTTTT. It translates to CASSLEVRGGNEKLFF.

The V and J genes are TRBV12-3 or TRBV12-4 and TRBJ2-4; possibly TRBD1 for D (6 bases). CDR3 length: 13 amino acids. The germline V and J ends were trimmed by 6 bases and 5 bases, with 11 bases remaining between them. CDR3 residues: CASRPGTQNIQYF. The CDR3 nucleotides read TGTGCCAGCAGACCCGGGACACAAAACATTCAGTACTTC.

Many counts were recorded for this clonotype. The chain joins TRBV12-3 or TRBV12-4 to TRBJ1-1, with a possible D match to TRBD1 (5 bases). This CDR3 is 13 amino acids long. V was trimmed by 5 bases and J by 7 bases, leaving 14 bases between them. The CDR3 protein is CASSHRDGREAFF. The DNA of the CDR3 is TGTGCCAGCAGTCACCGGGACGGCCGTGAAGCTTTCTTT.

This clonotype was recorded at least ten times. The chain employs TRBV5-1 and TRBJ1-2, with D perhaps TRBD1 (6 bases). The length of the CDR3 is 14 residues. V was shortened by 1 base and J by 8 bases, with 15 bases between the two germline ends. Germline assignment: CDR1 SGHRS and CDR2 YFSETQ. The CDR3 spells CASSLNGAGEGYTF. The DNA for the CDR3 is TGCGCCAGCAGCTTGAATGGGGCAGGGGAAGGCTACACCTTC.

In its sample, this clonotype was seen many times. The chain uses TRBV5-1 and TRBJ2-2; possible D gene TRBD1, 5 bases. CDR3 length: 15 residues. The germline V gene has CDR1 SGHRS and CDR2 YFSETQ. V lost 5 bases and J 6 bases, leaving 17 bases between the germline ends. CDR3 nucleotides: TGCGCCAGCAGATATGACAGAGTTTCGTCCGGGGAGCTGTTTTTT. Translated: CASRYDRVSSGELFF.

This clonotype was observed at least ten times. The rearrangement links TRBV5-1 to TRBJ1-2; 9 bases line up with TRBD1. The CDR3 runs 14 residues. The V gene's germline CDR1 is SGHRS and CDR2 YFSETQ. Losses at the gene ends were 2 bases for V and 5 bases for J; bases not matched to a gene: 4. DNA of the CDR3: TGCGCCAGCAGCTTACAGGGGGCGATTTATGGCTACACCTTC. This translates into CASSLQGAIYGYTF. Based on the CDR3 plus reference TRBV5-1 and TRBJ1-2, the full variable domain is KAGVTQTPRYLIKTRGQQVTLSCSPISGHRSVSWYQQTPGQGLQFLFEYFSETQRNKGNFPGRFSGRQFSNSRSEMNVSTLELGDSALYLCASSLQGAIYGYTFGSGTRLTVV.

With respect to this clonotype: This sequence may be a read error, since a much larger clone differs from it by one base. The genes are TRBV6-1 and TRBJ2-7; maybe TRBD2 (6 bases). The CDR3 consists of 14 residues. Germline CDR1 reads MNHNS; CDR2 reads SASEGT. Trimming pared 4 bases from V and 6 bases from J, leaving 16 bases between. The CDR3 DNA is TGTGCCAGCAGTGTGCGCCCCAACGGGGGCGAGCAGTACTTC. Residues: CASSVRPNGGEQYF.

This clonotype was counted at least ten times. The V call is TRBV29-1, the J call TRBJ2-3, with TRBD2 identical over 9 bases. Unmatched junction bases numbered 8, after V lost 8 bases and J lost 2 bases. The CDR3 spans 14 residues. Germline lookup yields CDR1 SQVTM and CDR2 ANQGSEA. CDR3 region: CSTERGADTDTQYF. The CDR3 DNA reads TGCAGCACCGAGCGGGGGGCAGACACAGATACGCAGTATTTT.

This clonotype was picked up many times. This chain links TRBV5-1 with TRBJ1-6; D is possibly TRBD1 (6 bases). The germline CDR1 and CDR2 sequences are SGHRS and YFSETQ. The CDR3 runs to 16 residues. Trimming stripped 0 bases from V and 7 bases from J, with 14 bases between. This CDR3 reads CASSLGGQSTNSPLHF. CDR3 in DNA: TGCGCCAGCAGCTTGGGAGGACAGAGCACCAATTCACCCCTCCACTTT.

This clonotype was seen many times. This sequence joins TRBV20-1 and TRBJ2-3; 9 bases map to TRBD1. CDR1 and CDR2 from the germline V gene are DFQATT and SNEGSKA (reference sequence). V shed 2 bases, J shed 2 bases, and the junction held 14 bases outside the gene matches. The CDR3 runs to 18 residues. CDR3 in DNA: TGCAGTGCTAGACATACAGGGGGCGGCGTGGGGCCCACAGATACGCAGTATTTT. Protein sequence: CSARHTGGGVGPTDTQYF.

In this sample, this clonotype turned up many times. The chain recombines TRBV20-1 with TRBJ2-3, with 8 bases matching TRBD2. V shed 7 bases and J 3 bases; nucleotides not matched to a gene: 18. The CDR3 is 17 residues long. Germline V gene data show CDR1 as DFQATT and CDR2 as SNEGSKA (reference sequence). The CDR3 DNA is TGCAGTGGTCAACCCCCGAGCGGGGGCCGCGGGACAGATACGCAGTATTTT. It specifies CSGQPPSGGRGTDTQYF.

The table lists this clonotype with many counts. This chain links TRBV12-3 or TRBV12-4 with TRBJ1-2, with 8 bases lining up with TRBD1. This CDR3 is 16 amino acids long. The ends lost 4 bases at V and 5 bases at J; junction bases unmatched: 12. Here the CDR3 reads CASSYPGQAARYGYTF. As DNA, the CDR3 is TGTGCCAGCAGTTACCCGGGACAGGCGGCCCGGTATGGCTACACCTTC.

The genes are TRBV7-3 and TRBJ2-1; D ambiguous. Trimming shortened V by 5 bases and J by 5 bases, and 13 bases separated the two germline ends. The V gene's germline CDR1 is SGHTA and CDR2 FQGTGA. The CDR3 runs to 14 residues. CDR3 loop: CASSSYRNNNEQFF. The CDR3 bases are TGTGCCAGCAGCAGCTACCGAAACAACAATGAGCAGTTCTTC.

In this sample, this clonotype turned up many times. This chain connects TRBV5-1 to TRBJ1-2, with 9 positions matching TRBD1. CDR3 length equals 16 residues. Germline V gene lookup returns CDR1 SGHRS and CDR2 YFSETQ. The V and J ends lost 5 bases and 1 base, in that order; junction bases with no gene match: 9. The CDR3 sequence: CASSRGQGAYNYGYTF. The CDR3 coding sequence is TGCGCCAGCAGTCGGGGACAGGGAGCCTATAACTATGGCTACACCTTC. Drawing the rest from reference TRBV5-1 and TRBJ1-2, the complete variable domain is KAGVTQTPRYLIKTRGQQVTLSCSPISGHRSVSWYQQTPGQGLQFLFEYFSETQRNKGNFPGRFSGRQFSNSRSEMNVSTLELGDSALYLCASSRGQGAYNYGYTFGSGTRLTVV.

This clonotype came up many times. The CDR3 DNA follows: TGTGCCAGCAGTTTATTGTCGGGGAAGGAGTATTTT. Its protein is CASSLLSGKEYF. The chain recombines TRBV27 with TRBJ2-3; tentatively, D is TRBD2 (5 bases). Germline CDR1 reads MNHEY; CDR2 reads SMNVEV (reference sequence). V gave up 1 base and J gave up 13 bases, with 12 bases separating them. There are 12 residues in the CDR3.

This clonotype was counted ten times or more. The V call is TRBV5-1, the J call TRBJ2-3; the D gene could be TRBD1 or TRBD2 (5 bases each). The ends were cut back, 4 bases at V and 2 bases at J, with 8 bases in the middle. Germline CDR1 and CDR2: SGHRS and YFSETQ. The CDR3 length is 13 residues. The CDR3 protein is CASSTGPTDTQYF. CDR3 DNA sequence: TGCGCCAGCAGCACGGGACCCACAGATACGCAGTATTTT.

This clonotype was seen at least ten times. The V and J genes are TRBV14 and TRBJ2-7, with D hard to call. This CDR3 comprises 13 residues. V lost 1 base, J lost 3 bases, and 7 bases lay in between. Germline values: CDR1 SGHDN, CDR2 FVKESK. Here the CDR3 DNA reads TGTGCCAGCAGCCAAGGACGGGTCTACGAGCAGTACTTC. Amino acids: CASSQGRVYEQYF.